The 8 T cell receptor beta chains below were found in one sample sequenced in a study of lung T cells in sarcoidosis with Löfgren's syndrome. TCRdb called the reads again in MiXCR, with one record for every CDR3 protein. The sample consists of 2,000 to 3,000 distinct CDR3 sequences, less than 30% of them appearing once. The sample consisted of CD4+ T cells from PBMCs. These receptors were collected from a human donor with sarcoidosis (Löfgren's syndrome or another form), or a control subject (not recorded which).

The chain's CDR3 is CATPSGTWEYNEQFF. CDR3 coding DNA: TGTGCCACACCCTCCGGGACTTGGGAATACAATGAGCAGTTCTTC. The chain employs TRBV19 and TRBJ2-1; TRBD2 is a possible D gene (6 bases). Trimming took 10 bases from V and 4 from J, leaving 20 bases between them. Germline loops: CDR1 LNHDA, CDR2 SQIVND (reference sequence). CDR3 size: 15 residues.

This clonotype has more than one count but fewer than ten. A single base separates this from a much larger clone, so it may be a read error. The chain carries TRBV11-3 and TRBJ2-1, with 8 bases lining up with TRBD1. The CDR3 totals 15 residues. CDR1 is SGHNT and CDR2 is YENEEA in the germline V gene. V dropped 5 bases and J dropped 6; count of bases not matched to a gene: 9. DNA of the CDR3: TGTGCCAGCAGCCCCCCCGAAACAGGGGGCAATGAGCAGTTCTTC. Protein product: CASSPPETGGNEQFF. The whole variable domain, filled in from reference TRBV11-3 and TRBJ2-1, reads EAGVVQSPRYKIIEKKQPVAFWCNPISGHNTLYWYLQNLGQGPELLIRYENEEAVDDSQLPKDRFSAERLKGVDSTLKIQPAELGDSAVYLCASSPPETGGNEQFFGPGTRLTVL.

Turning to this clonotype: One end of the junction is discordant with germline, which a read error may explain. The chain carries TRBV20-1 and TRBJ1-2; 7 nucleotides align to TRBD1. Germline-derived CDR1 and CDR2 are DFQATT and SNEGSKA (reference sequence). The length of the CDR3 is 13 residues. Written as DNA, the CDR3 is TGCAGTGCTAAGGGGACAGCCAACTATGGCCACACCTTC. This codes for CSAKGTANYGHTF.

This clonotype was observed a few times. The gene calls are TRBV13 and TRBJ2-5, with unresolved D. The CDR3 spans 14 residues. Germline V CDR1 and CDR2: PRHDT, FYEKMQ (reference sequence). V shed 3 bases and J shed 5 bases, with 13 bases lying between them. The CDR3 bases are TGTGCCAGCAGCTTCCTGAAGGGAACGGAGACCCAGTACTTC. Protein product: CASSFLKGTETQYF.

In its sample, this clonotype is medium-sized. V and J are TRBV20-1 and TRBJ2-1; no clear D. Trimming cost V 0 bases and J 6 bases, with 9 bases left between them. The CDR3 runs to 13 residues. From germline, CDR1 is DFQATT and CDR2 SNEGSKA (reference sequence). The DNA for the CDR3 is TGCAGTGCTAGAGAAAGTACGGGCAATGAGCAGTTCTTC. This gives the protein CSARESTGNEQFF.

J is TRBJ1-1 and V is TRBV28, with no clear D. The ends were cut back, 3 bases at V and 1 base at J, with 6 bases in the middle. This CDR3 has 13 amino acids. CDR1 is MDHEN and CDR2 is SYDVKM in the germline V gene. For the CDR3, the DNA is TGTGCCAGCAGTTTGGTTCAGAACACTGAAGCTTTCTTT. It codes for CASSLVQNTEAFF.

By proportion, this clonotype is medium-sized. The chain uses TRBV28 and TRBJ2-2; perhaps TRBD2 as D (7 bases). Trimming took 3 bases from V and 5 from J, leaving 10 bases between them. The CDR3 length is 14 residues. From germline, CDR1 is MDHEN and CDR2 SYDVKM. The CDR3 spells CASSFEGGTGELFF. CDR3 coding DNA: TGTGCCAGCAGTTTCGAGGGGGGGACCGGGGAGCTGTTTTTT.

This clonotype is medium-sized (0.01 to 0.1%) by share. This chain uses TRBV2 with TRBJ2-7, with TRBD1 identical over 8 bases. The junction had 5 bases not matched to a gene; V was cut back by 3 bases and J by 1 base. Germline V lookup: CDR1 SNHLY, CDR2 FYNNEI. The CDR3 contains 15 residues. The CDR3 nucleotides read TGTGCCAGCAGTGATATCCGGACAGGGTCCTACGAGCAGTACTTC. It yields the protein CASSDIRTGSYEQYF.